These T cell receptor beta chains were read from a single sample in a study of human T cells and chemical hapten exposure. TCRdb re-analysed the RACE reads in MiXCR, keeping a single row per CDR3 protein. The table lists approximately 110,000 distinct CDR3 sequences, approximately 11% of them singletons. The material was whole blood, obtained in connection with sensitization to the hapten diphenylcyclopropenone (DPC). The receptor source for this set is a woman in her forties with alopecia areata. Some clones in this sample may be carry-over from other donors' samples. CDR3s include the opening cysteine and the closing phenylalanine or tryptophan. The D gene is left open where the match is weak. The size field is filled for only some rows; it gives once, few, many or a size class.

-	TRBV6-1	many	TRBJ1-2	CASSGLAEPSSYGYTF	TGTGCCAGCAGTGGCCTGGCGGAGCCTTCCTCCTATGGCTACACCTTC
TRBD1	TRBV7-8	few	TRBJ2-7	CASSLDRGPYEQYF	TGTGCCAGCAGCCTGGACAGGGGCCCCTACGAGCAGTACTTC
TRBD1	TRBV7-2	few	TRBJ1-1	CASSLATGQATEAFF	TGTGCCAGCAGCTTAGCCACCGGACAGGCCACTGAAGCTTTCTTT
-	TRBV2	many	TRBJ2-2	CASSGQGLSTGELFF	TGTGCCAGCAGTGGGCAGGGACTGAGCACCGGGGAGCTGTTTTTT
-	TRBV29-1	many	TRBJ2-7	CSASTGYEQYF	TGCAGCGCCTCAACAGGGTACGAGCAGTACTTC
TRBD2	TRBV11-2	-	TRBJ2-5	CASSLDEREVQETQYF	TGTGCCAGCAGCTTAGATGAGCGGGAGGTGCAAGAGACCCAGTACTTC
-	TRBV2	few	TRBJ2-1	CASSMTASSYNEQFF	TGTGCCAGCAGTATGACAGCTAGCTCCTACAATGAGCAGTTCTTC
-	TRBV3-1	few	TRBJ2-7	CASSPSGAPSYEQYF	TGTGCCAGCAGTCCCTCAGGGGCCCCCTCCTACGAGCAGTACTTC
-	TRBV7-3	-	TRBJ2-6	CASSLGRDSGANVLTF	TGTGCCAGCAGCTTAGGCCGGGACTCAGGGGCCAACGTCCTGACTTTC
-	TRBV7-2	many	TRBJ1-2	CASSPDTNYGYTF	TGTGCCAGCAGCCCGGACACTAACTATGGCTACACCTTC
-	TRBV9	-	TRBJ2-5	CASSVGGEETQYF	TGTGCCAGCAGCGTAGGTGGGGAAGAGACCCAGTACTTC
TRBD1	TRBV6-6	few	TRBJ1-6	CASSLAPDRAVNLHF	TGTGCCAGCAGCCTCGCCCCGGACAGGGCAGTTAACCTCCACTTT
-	TRBV6-1	many	TRBJ2-2	CASSGATGGTGELFF	TGTGCCAGCAGTGGAGCGACAGGAGGCACCGGGGAGCTGTTTTTT
TRBD1	TRBV5-4	-	TRBJ2-5	CASSGRDRPWGETQYF	TGTGCCAGCAGCGGAAGGGACAGGCCCTGGGGGGAGACCCAGTACTTC
TRBD1	TRBV4-3	many	TRBJ1-2	CASSQVRTGQYGYTF	TGCGCCAGCAGCCAAGTTAGGACAGGACAGTATGGCTACACCTTC
TRBD1	TRBV28	-	TRBJ2-7	CASSRRDRGLYEQYF	TGTGCCAGCAGTCGCCGGGACAGGGGGTTGTACGAGCAGTACTTC
TRBD1	TRBV24-1	many	TRBJ1-1	CATSDRTGEEAFF	TGTGCCACCAGTGATAGAACAGGGGAGGAAGCTTTCTTT
-	TRBV29-1	many	TRBJ2-7	CSVELPNYEQYF	TGCAGCGTTGAATTACCAAACTACGAGCAGTACTTC
TRBD2	TRBV12-3/TRBV12-4	-	TRBJ2-1	CASEVAGSSPYNEQFF	TGTGCCAGCGAAGTAGCGGGCTCATCTCCCTACAATGAGCAGTTCTTC
TRBD1	TRBV7-2	-	TRBJ1-2	CASSLEPGQGDGYTF	TGTGCCAGCAGCTTAGAACCCGGACAGGGAGATGGCTACACCTTC
TRBD1	TRBV28	few	TRBJ2-5	CASTPSQGGETQYF	TGTGCCAGCACCCCTTCCCAAGGGGGCGAGACCCAGTACTTC
TRBD2	TRBV29-1	-	TRBJ2-1	CSVLAGVDEQFF	TGCAGCGTTCTAGCGGGAGTGGATGAGCAGTTCTTC
-	TRBV28	few	TRBJ1-5	CASIEGGANSNQPQHF	TGTGCCAGCATAGAAGGGGGGGCTAATAGCAATCAGCCCCAGCATTTT
-	TRBV30	many	TRBJ1-5	CAWSGAEDQPQHF	TGTGCCTGGAGTGGAGCTGAAGATCAGCCCCAGCATTTT
TRBD2	TRBV3-1	many	TRBJ2-3	CASSPWTSRDTQYF	TGTGCCAGCAGCCCGTGGACTAGTAGGGATACGCAGTATTTT
-	TRBV7-2	-	TRBJ2-3	CASSSDSNTQYF	TGTGCCAGCAGCTCAGATTCGAATACGCAGTATTTT
-	TRBV2	many	TRBJ1-5	CASRGTLHQPQHF	TGTGCCAGCAGGGGGACACTTCATCAGCCCCAGCATTTT
TRBD1	TRBV6-5	many	TRBJ2-4	CASRTGALGIQYF	TGTGCCAGCAGGACAGGGGCCTTGGGCATTCAGTACTTC
-	TRBV5-1	many	TRBJ2-2	CASSLIRAGTGELFF	TGCGCCAGCAGCTTGATCAGGGCTGGGACCGGGGAGCTGTTTTTT
TRBD2	TRBV7-9	few	TRBJ2-3	CASSPRLAGGRTDTQYF	TGTGCCAGCAGCCCTCGACTAGCGGGGGGGCGCACAGATACGCAGTATTTT
-	TRBV2	-	TRBJ2-7	CASASEGLDEQYF	TGTGCCAGTGCGTCCGAGGGTCTCGACGAGCAGTACTTC
-	TRBV21-1	-	TRBJ2-5	CASSPLGEEVLQETQYF	TGTGCCAGCAGCCCCCTGGGGGAGGAGGTTTTACAAGAGACCCAGTACTTC
TRBD1	TRBV20-1	few	TRBJ2-3	CSAQSITRTGLSTDTQYF	TGCAGTGCCCAATCCATTACTCGGACAGGGCTTAGCACAGATACGCAGTATTTT
-	TRBV29-1	many	TRBJ2-7	CSVFDGSYEQYF	TGCAGCGTCTTTGACGGGTCCTACGAGCAGTACTTC
-	TRBV4-3	few	TRBJ1-4	CASSHGEATNEKLFF	TGCGCCAGCAGCCACGGGGAGGCAACTAATGAAAAACTGTTTTTT
-	TRBV4-2	few	TRBJ2-7	CASSQAGSEMYEQYF	TGTGCCAGCAGCCAAGCCGGGTCAGAGATGTACGAGCAGTACTTC
-	TRBV4-2	many	TRBJ2-7	CASSQALGTYEQYF	TGTGCCAGCAGCCAAGCTCTGGGTACCTACGAGCAGTACTTC
TRBD1	TRBV14	few	TRBJ2-3	CASSQAGTGATDTQYF	TGTGCCAGCAGCCAAGCCGGGACAGGGGCCACAGATACGCAGTATTTT
TRBD2	TRBV5-6	many	TRBJ2-3	CASSSTSGGLGTDTQYF	TGTGCCAGCAGCTCAACTAGCGGGGGGCTCGGCACAGATACGCAGTATTTT
-	TRBV6-5	many	TRBJ1-1	CASIRLSNTEAFF	TGTGCCAGCATTAGGTTATCGAACACTGAAGCTTTCTTT
-	TRBV28	-	TRBJ2-1	CASTWSGWNEQFF	TGTGCCAGCACTTGGAGCGGGTGGAATGAGCAGTTCTTC
TRBD2	TRBV5-4	many	TRBJ2-2	CASSFRLAGFGGELFF	TGTGCCAGCAGCTTCCGACTAGCGGGGTTCGGCGGGGAGCTGTTTTTT
TRBD1	TRBV12-3/TRBV12-4	few	TRBJ1-2	CASSLSSGQRDTF	TGTGCCAGCAGTTTATCATCGGGACAGAGGGACACCTTC
-	TRBV7-2	many	TRBJ1-5	CASSLQGQGQPQHF	TGTGCCAGCAGCTTACAGGGGCAGGGACAGCCCCAGCATTTT
TRBD2	TRBV7-9	many	TRBJ2-1	CASSLSGGAYNEQFF	TGTGCCAGCAGCCTTAGCGGGGGGGCCTACAATGAGCAGTTCTTC
TRBD2	TRBV6-6	many	TRBJ2-1	CASSYLAGASSYNEQFF	TGTGCCAGCAGCTATCTAGCGGGCGCCAGCTCCTACAATGAGCAGTTCTTC
TRBD2	TRBV29-1	few	TRBJ2-7	CSGADGGNEQYF	TGCAGCGGTGCAGACGGGGGGAACGAGCAGTACTTC
-	TRBV7-8	few	TRBJ2-7	CASSLAGPRLGEQYF	TGTGCCAGCAGCTTAGCTGGCCCGAGATTGGGCGAGCAGTACTTC
-	TRBV28	-	TRBJ2-2	CASSITGELFF	TGTGCCAGCAGCATTACCGGGGAGCTGTTTTTT
-	TRBV12-3/TRBV12-4	few	TRBJ2-1	CASSPRWQGNEQFF	TGTGCCAGCAGTCCGAGGTGGCAGGGCAATGAGCAGTTCTTC